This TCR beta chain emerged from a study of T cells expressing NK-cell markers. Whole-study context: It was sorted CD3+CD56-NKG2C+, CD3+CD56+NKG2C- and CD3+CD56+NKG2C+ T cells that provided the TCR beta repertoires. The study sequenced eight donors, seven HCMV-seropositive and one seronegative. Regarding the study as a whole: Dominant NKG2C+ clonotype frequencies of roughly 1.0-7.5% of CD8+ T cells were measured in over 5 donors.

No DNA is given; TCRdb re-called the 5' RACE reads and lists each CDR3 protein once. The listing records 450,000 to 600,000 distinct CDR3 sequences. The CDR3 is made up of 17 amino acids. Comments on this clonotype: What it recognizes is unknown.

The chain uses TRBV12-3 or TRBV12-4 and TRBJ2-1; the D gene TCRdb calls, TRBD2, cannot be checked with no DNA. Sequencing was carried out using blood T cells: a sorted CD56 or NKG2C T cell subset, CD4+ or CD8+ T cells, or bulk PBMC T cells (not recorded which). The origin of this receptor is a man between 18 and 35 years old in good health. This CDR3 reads CASSLVMGREGWNEQFF.